This is a list of T cell receptor beta chains from one sample in a study of blood T cell repertoires in COVID-19. TCRdb keeps only in-frame clones here, not all; method: immunoSEQ multiplex PCR. The sample records fewer than 200,000 clones, just over 85% being singletons. Sequencing was performed on peripheral blood. These receptors were obtained from a man between 50 and 59 years old with active or convalescent COVID-19. Both conserved end residues are part of each CDR3. The D gene is left open where the match is weak. Not every row has a clone size; where given, it reads once, few, many or a size class.

v_call,j_call,d_call,clone_size,cdr3_length,cdr3_nt,cdr3_aa
TRBV7-2,TRBJ2-3,NA,NA,13,TGTGCCAGCAGCTTAGCTAGCGAAGATACGCAGTATTTT,CASSLASEDTQYF
TRBV30,TRBJ2-5,TRBD2,NA,16,TGTGCCTGGAGTGGTAGCGGGGGGGGACGCAAAGAGACCCAGTACTTC,CAWSGSGGGRKETQYF
TRBV12-3/TRBV12-4,TRBJ1-4,TRBD1,NA,13,TGTGCCAGCAGGGGACAGGGAGGCGAAAAACTGTTTTTT,CASRGQGGEKLFF
TRBV4-1,TRBJ2-3,NA,NA,17,TGCGCCAGCAGCCAAGTGGCAGGGGCGAAATACACAGATACGCAGTATTTT,CASSQVAGAKYTDTQYF
TRBV29-1,TRBJ1-2,TRBD1,NA,14,TGCAGCGTAGACTCTGGACAGGGGGCGAATGGCTACACCTTC,CSVDSGQGANGYTF
TRBV5-5,TRBJ2-7,TRBD1,NA,15,TGTGCCAGCAGCTTGGAGGACAGGGGAATCTACGAGCAGTACTTC,CASSLEDRGIYEQYF
TRBV5-1,TRBJ1-3,TRBD1,NA,13,TGCGCCAGCAGCGACAGGGTTGGAAACACCATATATTTT,CASSDRVGNTIYF
TRBV3-1/TRBV3-2,TRBJ2-7,TRBD2,NA,14,TGTGCCAGCAGCCCCAGCGGGGGGTCCTACGAGCAGTACTTC,CASSPSGGSYEQYF
TRBV6-1,TRBJ1-1,TRBD1,NA,16,TGTGCCAGCAGTGAAGCTGTTGGGGACAGGGCGGGGGTTGGTTTCTTT,CASSEAVGDRAGVGFF
TRBV3-1/TRBV3-2,TRBJ1-5,NA,NA,17,TGTGCCAGCAGCCTAGGATTATTACGACATAGCAATCAGCCCCAGCATTTT,CASSLGLLRHSNQPQHF
TRBV7-2,TRBJ1-5,TRBD1,NA,13,TGTGCCAGCAGCTCTTACAGGGGGCAGCCCCAGCATTTT,CASSSYRGQPQHF
TRBV2,TRBJ2-1,TRBD2,NA,15,TGTGCCAGCAGGACCGGGACTACGATCTACAATGAGCAGTTCTTC,CASRTGTTIYNEQFF
TRBV24-1,TRBJ1-1,NA,NA,12,TGTGCCACCGCAAGGACAGACACTGAAGCTTTCTTT,CATARTDTEAFF
TRBV12-3/TRBV12-4,TRBJ2-2,TRBD1,once,13,TGTGCCAGCGGACAGGGTTCCACCGGGGAGCTGTTTTTT,CASGQGSTGELFF
TRBV30,TRBJ2-5,NA,NA,14,TGTGCCTGGAGGTCACGTGGCACGAAAGAGACCCAGTACTTC,CAWRSRGTKETQYF
TRBV5-4,TRBJ1-5,TRBD1,few,16,TGTGCCAGCAGCTGGGGAGGACAGGGGGCCAATCAGCCCCAGCATTTT,CASSWGGQGANQPQHF
TRBV7-2,TRBJ2-5,TRBD2,NA,13,TGTGCCAGCAGCCCCAGACTAGCGCCCTCGGAGTACTTC,CASSPRLAPSEYF
TRBV30,TRBJ1-2,NA,NA,14,TGTGCCTGGAGGACCCCGACAGCTAACTATGGCTACACCTTC,CAWRTPTANYGYTF
TRBV24-1,TRBJ2-1,NA,NA,14,TGTGCCACCAGTGCTCCCAACAGGGAAAATGAGCAGTTCTTC,CATSAPNRENEQFF
TRBV24-1,TRBJ1-2,NA,NA,15,TGTGCCACCAGTGATGCCGGGACAACTAACTATGGCTACACCTTC,CATSDAGTTNYGYTF
TRBV7-9,TRBJ2-1,NA,NA,15,TGTGCCAGCAGCTCCAGGGCTGGAAGCTACAATGAGCAGTTCTTC,CASSSRAGSYNEQFF
TRBV27,TRBJ2-3,NA,NA,15,TGTGCCAGCAGTTTATCTCGGGTGGTCACAGATACGCAGTATTTT,CASSLSRVVTDTQYF
TRBV5-6,TRBJ1-2,NA,NA,14,TGTGCCAGCAGCTTGGTTCAGGGCGCCTATGGCTACACCTTC,CASSLVQGAYGYTF
TRBV5-1,TRBJ2-7,TRBD2,NA,16,TGCGCCAGCAGCAAAGAAGCTAGCGGAAATTACTACGAGCAGTACTTC,CASSKEASGNYYEQYF
TRBV6-5,TRBJ1-3,NA,NA,13,TGTGCCAGCAGACAGGCCTCTGGAAACACCATATATTTT,CASRQASGNTIYF
TRBV5-1,TRBJ1-4,NA,NA,14,TGCGCCAGCAGCCTGGCACAGGGAAATGAAAAACTGTTTTTT,CASSLAQGNEKLFF
TRBV25-1,TRBJ1-2,NA,NA,14,TGTGCCAGCAGTGATCCAAGAGCTAACTATGGCTACACCTTC,CASSDPRANYGYTF
TRBV6-4,TRBJ1-6,TRBD1,NA,14,TGTGCCAGCAGGGCGGGACAGGGGGATTCACCCCTCCACTTT,CASRAGQGDSPLHF